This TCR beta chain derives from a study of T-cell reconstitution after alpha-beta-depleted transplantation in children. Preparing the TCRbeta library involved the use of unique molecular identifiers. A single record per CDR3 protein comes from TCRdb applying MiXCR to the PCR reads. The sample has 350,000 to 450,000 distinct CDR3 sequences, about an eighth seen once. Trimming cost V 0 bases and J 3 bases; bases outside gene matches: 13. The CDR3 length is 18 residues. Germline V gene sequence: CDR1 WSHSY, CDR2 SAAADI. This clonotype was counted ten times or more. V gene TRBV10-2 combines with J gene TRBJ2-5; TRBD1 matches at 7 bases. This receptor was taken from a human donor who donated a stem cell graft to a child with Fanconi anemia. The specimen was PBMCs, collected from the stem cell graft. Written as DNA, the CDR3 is TGCGCCAGCAGTGAGTCCCGTTGGACCCGGGACAGAAAAGAGACCCAGTACTTC. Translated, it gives CASSESRWTRDRKETQYF.